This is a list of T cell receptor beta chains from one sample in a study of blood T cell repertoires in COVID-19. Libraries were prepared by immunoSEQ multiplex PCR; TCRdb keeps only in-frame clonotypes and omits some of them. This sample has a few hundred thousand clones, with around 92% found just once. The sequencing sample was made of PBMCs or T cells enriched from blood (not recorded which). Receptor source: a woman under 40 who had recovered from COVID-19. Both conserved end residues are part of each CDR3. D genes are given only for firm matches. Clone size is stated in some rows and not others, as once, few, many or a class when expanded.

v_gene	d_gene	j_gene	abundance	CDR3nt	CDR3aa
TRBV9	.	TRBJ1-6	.	TGTGCCAGCAGCGTAGACGCGATGCACCGTTATAATTCACCCCTCCACTTT	CASSVDAMHRYNSPLHF
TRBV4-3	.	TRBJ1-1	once	TGCGCCAGCAGCCAAGAAGCTCTCACTGAAGCTTTCTTT	CASSQEALTEAFF
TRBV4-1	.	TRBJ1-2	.	TGCGCCAGCAGCCAACTCCTCGGCGGGACGGACTATGGCTACACCTTC	CASSQLLGGTDYGYTF
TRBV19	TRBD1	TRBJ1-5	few	TGTGCCAGTAGTATAGGAGGGGGCAGGGGCTCGTACCAGCCCCAGCATTTT	CASSIGGGRGSYQPQHF
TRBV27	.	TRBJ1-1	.	TGTGCCAGCATCAAAACGGGATATCCTGAAGCTTTCTTT	CASIKTGYPEAFF
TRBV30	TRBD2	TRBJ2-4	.	TGTGCCTGGAGTCCTAGCGGGAATGGTGACATTCAGTACTTC	CAWSPSGNGDIQYF
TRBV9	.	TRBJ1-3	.	TGTGCCAGCAGCGGTACGGGGGGAAACACCATATATTTT	CASSGTGGNTIYF
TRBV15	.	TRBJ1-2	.	TGTGCCACCAGCAGAGATCGACGGAGAGGCTACACCTTC	CATSRDRRRGYTF
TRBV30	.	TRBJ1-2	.	TGTGCCTGGAGTGCGGCGGACTATGGCTACACCTTC	CAWSAADYGYTF
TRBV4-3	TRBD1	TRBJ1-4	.	TGCGCCAGCAGCCAAGATCGGACAGGGGCTTCAAATGAAAAACTGTTTTTT	CASSQDRTGASNEKLFF
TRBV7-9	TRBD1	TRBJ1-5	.	TGTGCCAGCAGCCCGGACAGGGGGGGATATCAGCCCCAGCATTTT	CASSPDRGGYQPQHF
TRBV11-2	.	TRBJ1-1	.	TGTGCCAGCAGCTTGGGACACTCCCTGAACACTGAAGCTTTCTTT	CASSLGHSLNTEAFF
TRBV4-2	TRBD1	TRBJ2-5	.	TGTGCCAGCAGCCAAGGAGCAGGGACAGAAGAGACCCAGTACTTC	CASSQGAGTEETQYF
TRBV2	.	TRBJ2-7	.	TGTGCCAGCAGTGTACACTACGAGCAGTACTTC	CASSVHYEQYF
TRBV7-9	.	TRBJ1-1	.	TGTGCCAGCCACTTCCGGGACACTGAAGCTTTCTTT	CASHFRDTEAFF
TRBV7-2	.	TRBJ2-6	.	TGTGCCAGCAGCTCCCAAGGGGGGGTCTCTGGGGCCAACGTCCTGACTTTC	CASSSQGGVSGANVLTF
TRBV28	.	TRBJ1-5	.	TGTGCCAGCAGTTTACAGGTCAGGGCAATTAATCAGCCCCAGCATTTT	CASSLQVRAINQPQHF
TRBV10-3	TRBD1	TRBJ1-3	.	TGTGCCATCAGTGAGTCCCAAGCGGACAGGATTTCTGGAAACACCATATATTTT	CAISESQADRISGNTIYF
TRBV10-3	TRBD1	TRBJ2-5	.	TGTGCCATCAGTGGGACAGGGGCAGAGACCCAGTACTTC	CAISGTGAETQYF
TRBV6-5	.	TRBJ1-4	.	TGTGCCAGCAGTTACGCGGGAGCTAATGAAAAACTGTTTTTT	CASSYAGANEKLFF
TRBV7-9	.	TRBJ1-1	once	TGTGCCAGCAGTCCCCCTCTCCGGGTGTCTTTCACTGAAGCTTTCTTT	CASSPPLRVSFTEAFF
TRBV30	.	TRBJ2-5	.	TGTGCCTGGAGTGTACTGGCAAGGCCTGGGGCAGAGACCCAGTACTTC	CAWSVLARPGAETQYF
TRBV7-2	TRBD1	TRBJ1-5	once	TGTGCCAGCAGCAACCGACGGACAGGGGCCCATCAGCCCCAGCATTTT	CASSNRRTGAHQPQHF
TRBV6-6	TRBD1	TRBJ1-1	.	TGTGCCAGCAGTCCTGGGGGGACAGATTTTATGAACACTGAAGCTTTCTTT	CASSPGGTDFMNTEAFF
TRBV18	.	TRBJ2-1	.	TGTGCCAGCTCACCACTTGGATCAACCGTGGCGGGGAGCTCCTACAATGAGCAGTTCTTC	CASSPLGSTVAGSSYNEQFF
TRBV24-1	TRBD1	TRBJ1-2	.	TGTGCCACCAGTGACCCGACAGGGTTAGATGGCTACACCTTC	CATSDPTGLDGYTF
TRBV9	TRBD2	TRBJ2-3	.	TGTGCCAGCAGCGCACTAGCGGGATCCACAGATACGCAGTATTTT	CASSALAGSTDTQYF
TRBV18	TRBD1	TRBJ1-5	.	TGTGCCAGCTCAAGACAGGGGGATCAGCCCCAGCATTTT	CASSRQGDQPQHF
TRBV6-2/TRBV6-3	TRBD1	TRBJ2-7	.	TGTGCCAGCAGTGACAGGGCCCCCTACGAGCAGTACTTC	CASSDRAPYEQYF
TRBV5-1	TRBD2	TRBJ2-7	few	TGCGCCAGCAGCTTGGTGGGACTAGACTACGAGCAGTACTTC	CASSLVGLDYEQYF
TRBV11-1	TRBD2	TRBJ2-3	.	TGTGCCAGCAGCTTAATCACCGGGAGGGCCCTAGGTACGCAGTATTTT	CASSLITGRALGTQYF
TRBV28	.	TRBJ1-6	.	TGTGCCAGCAGAGAGGGTTCATCGGGATCACCCCTCCACTTT	CASREGSSGSPLHF
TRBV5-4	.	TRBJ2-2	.	TGTGCCAGCAGCCCCTGGGTAGCGACCGGGGAGCTGTTTTTT	CASSPWVATGELFF
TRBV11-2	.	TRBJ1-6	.	TGTGCCAGCAGCTTAGCGATGTGGAGCCCCCTCCACTTT	CASSLAMWSPLHF
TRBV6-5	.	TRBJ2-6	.	TGTGCCAGCATGACGGGACTTTCTGGGGCCAACGTCCTGACTTTC	CASMTGLSGANVLTF
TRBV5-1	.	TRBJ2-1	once	TGCGCCAGCAGCTCCCTATCCTACGGGGGGCACAATGAGCAGTTCTTC	CASSSLSYGGHNEQFF
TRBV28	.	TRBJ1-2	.	TGTGCCAGCAGTGCCGACAGGCGGAACTATGGCTACACCTTC	CASSADRRNYGYTF
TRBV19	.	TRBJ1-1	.	TGTGCCAGTAGTTCAGGGGAACCTGAAGCTTTCTTT	CASSSGEPEAFF
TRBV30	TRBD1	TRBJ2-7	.	TGTGCCTGGAGTAGGGGACAGGGACGCGAGCAGTACTTC	CAWSRGQGREQYF
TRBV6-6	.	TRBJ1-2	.	TGTGCCAGCAGTTACTCGAATCCAGGGAACTATGGCTACACCTTC	CASSYSNPGNYGYTF
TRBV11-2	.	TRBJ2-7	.	TGTGCCAGCAGCTCACGGACAGCCTACGAGCAGTACTTC	CASSSRTAYEQYF
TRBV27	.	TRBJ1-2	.	TGTGCCAGCAGTTTATCGATAAGAGCTACTAACTATGGCTACACCTTC	CASSLSIRATNYGYTF